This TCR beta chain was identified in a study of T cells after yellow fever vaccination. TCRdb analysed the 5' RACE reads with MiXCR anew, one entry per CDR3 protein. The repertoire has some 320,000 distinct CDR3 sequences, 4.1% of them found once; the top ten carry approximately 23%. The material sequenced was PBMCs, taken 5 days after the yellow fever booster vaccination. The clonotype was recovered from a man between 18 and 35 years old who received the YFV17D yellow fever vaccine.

CDR3 in amino acids: CAAAPGTLSSPLHF. The DNA for the CDR3 is TGTGCCGCCGCGCCGGGGACCCTTTCTTCACCCCTCCACTTT. The chain joins TRBV6-2 or TRBV6-3 to TRBJ1-6; D may be TRBD1 (5 bases). Germline values: CDR1 MNHEY, CDR2 SVGEGT. The ends were cut back, 11 bases at V and 9 bases at J, with 20 bases in the middle. The CDR3 contains 14 residues.